These 27 T cell receptor beta chains were all obtained from the same sample, sequenced in a study of blood T cell repertoires in COVID-19. The protocol was immunoSEQ multiplex PCR, while the TCRdb copy is restricted to in-frame clones and leaves out a portion. The profile covers hundreds of thousands of clones, with roughly 81% appearing a single time and approximately 7.5% taken by the ten largest. Specimen: peripheral blood. These receptors all stem from a woman aged 80 or over with COVID-19, enrolled during active disease.

CDR3 nucleotide sequence: TGTGCCAGCAGCAAACCCGGGACAGGGACGTACGAGCAGTACTTC. Translated: CASSKPGTGTYEQYF. This chain joins TRBV28 and TRBJ2-7, with 9 bases that match TRBD1. Germline lookup yields CDR1 MDHEN and CDR2 SYDVKM. The CDR3 has 15 amino acids. V lost 6 bases and J lost 4; bases outside the gene matches: 10.

The J gene is TRBJ1-2, the V gene TRBV3-1 (or the pseudogene TRBV3-2); a possible D gene is TRBD1 (5 bases). CDR3 size: 14 residues. Between the trimmed V and J ends, which lost 0 bases and 6 bases, there was a span of 11 bases. CDR1 is LGHDT, CDR2 YNNKEL, per germline (reference sequence). DNA of the CDR3: TGTGCCAGCAGCCAAGAATCTCGACAGAATGGCTACACCTTC. Translated, it gives CASSQESRQNGYTF.

The chain is built from TRBV10-1 and TRBJ2-7; 7 nucleotides match TRBD1. V gave up 10 bases and J gave up 5 bases; unmatched junction bases: 5. The CDR3 loop spans 11 amino acids. Germline CDR1 reads WNHNN; CDR2 reads SYGVQD (reference sequence). The CDR3 bases are TGCGCCATCCTAAGGGGGCACGAGCAGTACTTC. Translating gives CAILRGHEQYF.

The chain links TRBV6-5 to TRBJ1-1; possible D gene TRBD1, 5 bases. There are 14 residues in the CDR3. V shed 6 bases and J shed 3 bases, with 14 bases lying between them. The germline V gene has CDR1 MNHEY and CDR2 SVGAGI. CDR3 residues: CASRRPGLYTEAFF. The CDR3 bases are TGTGCCAGCAGGCGACCGGGACTCTACACTGAAGCTTTCTTT.

This sequence joins TRBV24-1 and TRBJ1-6; TRBD1 matches at 8 bases. The CDR3 has 17 amino acids. The V segment lost 4 bases and the J segment 9 bases; nucleotides outside the gene matches: 13. The germline V gene has CDR1 KGHDR and CDR2 SFDVKD. The CDR3 DNA reads as TGTGCCACCAGTGACCTTGCGAGACAGGGGAGGGGTTCACCCCTCCACTTT. Residues: CATSDLARQGRGSPLHF.

DNA for the CDR3: TGTGCCAGCAGCTTAGAGGGGATTCGGAATGAAAAACTGTTTTTT. Its protein is CASSLEGIRNEKLFF. This chain connects TRBV7-8 to TRBJ1-4; tentatively, D is TRBD1 (5 bases). CDR1 and CDR2 from the germline V gene are SGHVS and FQNEAQ. Trimming left V 1 base short and J 5 bases short, with 11 bases between. The CDR3 totals 15 residues.

The V call is TRBV12-3 or TRBV12-4, the J call TRBJ2-2; D not resolved. The CDR3 spans 13 residues. With 6 bases removed from V and 6 bases from J, the gap between germline ends came to 11 bases. The CDR3 DNA reads as TGTGCCAGCAGCCGCGATACTTCCGGGGAGCTGTTTTTT. Translation: CASSRDTSGELFF.

The chain carries TRBV19 and TRBJ2-7; 7 nucleotides line up with TRBD1. The V gene's germline CDR1 is LNHDA and CDR2 SQIVND (reference sequence). The trim removed 5 bases at V and 0 bases at J, leaving 7 bases unmatched. CDR3 size: 15 residues. The CDR3 here is CASSDYRDSSYEQYF. The CDR3 DNA reads TGTGCCAGTAGTGACTACCGGGACAGCTCCTACGAGCAGTACTTC. Using reference TRBV19 and TRBJ2-7 for the parts outside the CDR3, the full variable domain is DGGITQSPKYLFRKEGQNVTLSCEQNLNHDAMYWYRQDPGQGLRLIYYSQIVNDFQKGDIAEGYSVSREKKESFPLTVTSAQKNPTAFYLCASSDYRDSSYEQYFGPGTRLTVT.

This chain uses TRBV28 with TRBJ2-7; 7 bases map to TRBD2. CDR1 and CDR2 from the germline V gene are MDHEN and SYDVKM. V dropped 2 bases and J dropped 1; count of bases not matched to a gene: 11. The CDR3 contains 17 residues. The CDR3 protein is CASSLNWLRERSYEQYF. The CDR3 nucleotides are TGTGCCAGCAGTTTAAACTGGTTGCGGGAGCGTTCCTACGAGCAGTACTTC.

V gene TRBV10-3 combines with J gene TRBJ1-5; the D is unclear. Germline V CDR1 and CDR2: ENHRY, SYGVKD. The CDR3 extends over 14 amino acids. Trimming shortened V by 6 bases and J by 0 bases, and 9 bases separated the two germline ends. DNA for the CDR3: TGTGCCATCAGCCAACAGTATAGCAATCAGCCCCAGCATTTT. Protein sequence: CAISQQYSNQPQHF.

The rearrangement links TRBV5-4 to TRBJ2-7, with 9 bases lining up with TRBD1. Germline values: CDR1 SGHNT, CDR2 YYREEE (reference sequence). J was trimmed by 6 bases and V by 0 bases; bases with no gene match: 7. The CDR3 loop spans 15 amino acids. This chain's CDR3 is CASSLELGQGSEQYF. The CDR3 nucleotides read TGTGCCAGCAGCTTGGAGCTGGGACAGGGAAGCGAGCAGTACTTC.

The V call is TRBV15, the J call TRBJ1-2, with 10 positions matching TRBD1. CDR3 length equals 16 residues. Germline V gene data show CDR1 as LNHNV and CDR2 as YYDKDF (reference sequence). V shed 1 base, J shed 2 bases, and the junction held 4 bases outside the gene matches. In nucleotides, the CDR3 is TGTGCCACCAGCAGAGGGACAGGGGGAAGCAACTATGGCTACACCTTC. Residues: CATSRGTGGSNYGYTF. Full variable domain (rest looked up from reference TRBV15 and TRBJ1-2): DAMVIQNPRYQVTQFGKPVTLSCSQTLNHNVMYWYQQKSSQAPKLLFHYYDKDFNNEADTPDNFQSRRPNTSFCFLDIRSPGLGDTAMYLCATSRGTGGSNYGYTFGSGTRLTVV.

The CDR3 region has the DNA TGTGCCAGCAGGGTCGGGAATAGCGGGAGAGCCGAGCAGTACTTC. Its protein is CASRVGNSGRAEQYF. V is TRBV6-6 and J is TRBJ2-7; 9 nucleotides agree with TRBD2. The CDR3 spans 15 residues. CDR1 MNHNY and CDR2 SVGAGI come from the germline V gene (reference sequence). With V trimmed by 6 bases and J by 6 bases, 12 bases remained unmatched.

V usage is TRBV6-5 and J usage is TRBJ2-7, with 8 bases fitting TRBD1. The V segment lost 6 bases and the J segment 5 bases; nucleotides outside the gene matches: 12. The CDR3 has 15 amino acids. Germline lookup yields CDR1 MNHEY and CDR2 SVGAGI. CDR3 bases: TGTGCCAGCAGAGAGGACAGGGTCAATTATAACGAGCAGTACTTC. Amino acids: CASREDRVNYNEQYF.

The CDR3 DNA reads TGTGCCAGCAGTTTTGCGGGAGGGGATGAGCAGTTCTTC. Its translation: CASSFAGGDEQFF. The chain uses TRBV28 and TRBJ2-1, with TRBD2 matching over 9 bases. After removal of 3 bases from V and 8 bases from J, the junction contained 2 bases not matched to a gene. There are 13 residues in the CDR3. Per the germline V gene, CDR1 is MDHEN and CDR2 is SYDVKM.

This clone has just one count. This rearrangement joins TRBV19 to TRBJ1-1; 8 positions match TRBD1. The V and J ends lost 3 bases and 1 base, in that order; junction bases with no gene match: 4. The CDR3 is made up of 15 amino acids. The germline CDR1 and CDR2 sequences are LNHDA and SQIVND (reference sequence). CDR3 sequence reads: CASSIGTGWNTEAFF. For the CDR3, the DNA is TGTGCCAGTAGTATTGGGACAGGCTGGAACACTGAAGCTTTCTTT.

The rearrangement joins TRBV29-1 to TRBJ2-3; 9 bases map to TRBD2. The CDR3 extends over 16 amino acids. The germline V gene encodes CDR1 SQVTM and CDR2 ANQGSEA. Trimming at V came to 4 bases and at J to 4 bases, leaving 12 bases not matched to a gene. The CDR3 is CSVVMRGGFGADTQYF. The DNA for the CDR3 is TGCAGCGTTGTAATGCGGGGGGGCTTCGGGGCAGATACGCAGTATTTT.

The chain combines TRBV14 with TRBJ2-7; D is ambiguous. V shed 4 bases and J shed 3 bases, with 10 bases lying between them. This CDR3 is 13 amino acids long. The germline V gene has CDR1 SGHDN and CDR2 FVKESK. CDR3 amino acids: CASSLSVVYEQYF. CDR3 nucleotides: TGTGCCAGCAGCCTCTCAGTCGTCTACGAGCAGTACTTC.

Many counts were recorded for this clone. The chain employs TRBV11-3 and TRBJ2-2; 7 positions match TRBD2. The junction had 3 bases not matched to a gene; V was cut back by 0 bases and J by 5 bases. Germline V gives CDR1 SGHNT, CDR2 YENEEA. The CDR3 spans 15 residues. CDR3: CASSLDGRRTGELFF. In DNA, the CDR3 is TGTGCCAGCAGCTTAGACGGGAGGCGGACCGGGGAGCTGTTTTTT.

V gene TRBV18 combines with J gene TRBJ2-5; TRBD1 matches 7 bases. In germline, CDR1 is KGHSH, CDR2 LQKENI. Losses at the gene ends were 2 bases for V and 3 bases for J; bases not matched to a gene: 3. The CDR3 is made up of 14 amino acids. The CDR3 bases are TGTGCCAGCTCACCAATGGGACAGAAAGAGACCCAGTACTTC. This sequence encodes CASSPMGQKETQYF.

This sequence joins TRBV5-1 and TRBJ1-6; weak D call: TRBD1 (6 bases). Germline V gene sequence: CDR1 SGHRS, CDR2 YFSETQ. The CDR3 contains 16 residues. V was clipped by 1 base and J by 7 bases, with 15 bases between them. This CDR3 reads CASSLTGPLGNSPLHF. CDR3 sequence (DNA): TGCGCCAGCAGCTTGACAGGGCCCTTGGGGAATTCACCCCTCCACTTT.

V is TRBV21-1 and J is TRBJ2-1; the table assigns TRBD1, which was not confirmed against the DNA. TRBV21-1 is a pseudogene locus. This CDR3 region has 17 residues. DNA of the CDR3: TGTGCCAGCAGCAAAACCCCGACCGAACAGTCCTACAATGAGCAGTTCTTC. It specifies CASSKTPTEQSYNEQFF.

The chain joins TRBV19 to TRBJ2-3; D call uncertain. The CDR3 has 16 amino acids. Trimming removed 3 bases at V and 3 bases at J, with 16 bases between. Germline CDR1 LNHDA, CDR2 SQIVND (reference sequence). CDR3 in amino acids: CASSIPTTQVTDTQYF. The CDR3 DNA follows: TGTGCCAGTAGTATCCCGACCACCCAGGTGACAGATACGCAGTATTTT.

The V gene is TRBV7-9, the J gene TRBJ2-1; 7 bases agree with TRBD1. V dropped 2 bases and J dropped 4; count of bases not matched to a gene: 14. Germline CDR1 reads SEHNR; CDR2 reads FQNEAQ (reference sequence). The CDR3 totals 18 residues. The CDR3 region is CASSLIPTGPGPYNEQFF. The CDR3 nucleotides read TGTGCCAGCAGCTTAATCCCGACAGGGCCGGGTCCATACAATGAGCAGTTCTTC.

The V gene is TRBV5-4, the J gene TRBJ1-2; 7 bases match TRBD1. Germline values: CDR1 SGHNT, CDR2 YYREEE (reference sequence). V gave up 4 bases and J gave up 2 bases; unmatched junction bases: 8. This CDR3 contains 15 residues. CDR3 in DNA: TGTGCCAGCAGCGATCCCGAGGGGGCGAACTATGGCTACACCTTC. Translated: CASSDPEGANYGYTF.

The chain carries TRBV30 and TRBJ2-5, with 9 bases fitting TRBD2. The germline gives CDR1 GTSNPN, CDR2 SVGIG (reference sequence). V trimming: 4 bases; J trimming: 5 bases; junction bases outside the gene matches: 14. The CDR3 is 16 amino acids. CDR3 sequence: CAWTRLAGARGETQYF. CDR3 in DNA: TGTGCCTGGACAAGATTAGCGGGAGCTCGCGGGGAGACCCAGTACTTC.

V is TRBV18 and J is TRBJ2-7; 8 bases line up with TRBD1. This CDR3 is 14 amino acids long. Germline V gene lookup returns CDR1 KGHSH and CDR2 LQKENI. Trimming at V came to 2 bases and at J to 6 bases, leaving 6 bases not matched to a gene. The CDR3 here is CASSPGQGAIEQYF. CDR3 sequence (DNA): TGTGCCAGCTCACCAGGGCAGGGGGCAATCGAGCAGTACTTC.